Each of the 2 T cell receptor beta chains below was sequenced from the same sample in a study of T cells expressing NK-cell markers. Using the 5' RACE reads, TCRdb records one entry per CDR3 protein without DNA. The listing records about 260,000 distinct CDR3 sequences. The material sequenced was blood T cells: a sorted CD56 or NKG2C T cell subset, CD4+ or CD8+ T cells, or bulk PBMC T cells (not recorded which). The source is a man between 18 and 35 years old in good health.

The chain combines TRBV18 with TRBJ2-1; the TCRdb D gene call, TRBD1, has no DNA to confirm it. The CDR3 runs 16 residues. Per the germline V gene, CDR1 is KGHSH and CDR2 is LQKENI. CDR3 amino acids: CASSPPGTSNYNEQFF.

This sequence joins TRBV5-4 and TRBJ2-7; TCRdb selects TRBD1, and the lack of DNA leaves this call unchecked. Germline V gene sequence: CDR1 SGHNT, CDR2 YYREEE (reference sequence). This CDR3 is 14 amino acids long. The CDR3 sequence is CASSLADGIYEQYF.